Below, 12 T cell receptor beta chains from the same sample are listed, as sequenced in a study of blood T cell repertoires in COVID-19. Repertoires were generated with immunoSEQ multiplex PCR, while TCRdb's copy carries only in-frame clones and drops some. Among roughly 250,000 clones listed, 88% were seen once. The specimen was PBMCs or T cells enriched from blood (not recorded which). All receptors derive from a woman in her thirties or forties with acute COVID-19.

The rearrangement links TRBV29-1 to TRBJ1-4; possibly TRBD1 for D (5 bases). The V gene lost 1 base and the J gene lost 10 bases, with 7 bases spanning the gap. The CDR3 is 11 residues long. Germline CDR1 is SQVTM and CDR2 is ANQGSEA. The DNA for the CDR3 is TGCAGCGTTGAAGTGGGGGGAAAACTGTTTTTT. As protein: CSVEVGGKLFF.

The chain links TRBV2 to TRBJ1-1; TRBD1 is a possible D gene (5 bases). Between the trimmed V and J ends, which lost 2 bases and 5 bases, there was a span of 18 bases. Per germline, CDR1 SNHLY and CDR2 FYNNEI. The CDR3 runs to 16 residues. DNA of the CDR3: TGTGCCAGCAGTGAATTTTTAGGGGTTCAGTGGACTGAAGCTTTCTTT. As protein: CASSEFLGVQWTEAFF. Complete variable domain (other parts from reference TRBV2 and TRBJ1-1): EPEVTQTPSHQVTQMGQEVILRCVPISNHLYFYWYRQILGQKVEFLVSFYNNEISEKSEIFDDQFSVERPDGSNFTLKIRSTKLEDSAMYFCASSEFLGVQWTEAFFGQGTRLTVV.

J is TRBJ2-1 and V is TRBV5-1, with TRBD2 matching over 14 bases. CDR1 and CDR2 from the germline V gene are SGHRS and YFSETQ. The CDR3 extends over 16 amino acids. Trimming cost V 3 bases and J 7 bases; bases outside gene matches: 6. CDR3 nucleotides: TGCGCCAGCAGCTCACAGGGACTAGCGGGAGTAAATGAGCAGTTCTTC. Amino acid sequence: CASSSQGLAGVNEQFF.

The chain carries TRBV7-9 and TRBJ2-1; TRBD1 matches at 8 bases. In germline, CDR1 is SEHNR, CDR2 FQNEAQ (reference sequence). V lost 5 bases and J lost 7; bases outside the gene matches: 10. The CDR3 contains 15 residues. CDR3 residues: CASSRTGTGQNEQFF. CDR3 nucleotide sequence: TGTGCCAGCAGCCGTACCGGGACAGGCCAAAATGAGCAGTTCTTC.

This chain connects TRBV7-2 to TRBJ2-1, with D possibly TRBD2 on 5 matching bases. Germline loops: CDR1 SGHTA, CDR2 FQGNSA. This CDR3 has 15 residues. V lost 4 bases and J 0 bases, leaving 10 bases between the germline ends. The CDR3 is CASSSRAISYNEQFF. As DNA, the CDR3 is TGTGCCAGCAGCTCGCGGGCTATCTCCTACAATGAGCAGTTCTTC.

V gene TRBV10-1 combines with J gene TRBJ2-7, with 7 positions matching TRBD1. Germline trimming cut 8 bases from V and 3 bases from J; bases unmatched to any gene: 7. The CDR3 runs to 13 residues. Germline V gene lookup returns CDR1 WNHNN and CDR2 SYGVQD (reference sequence). The CDR3 region has the DNA TGCGCCAGCTACGACAGGGCTTACTACGAGCAGTACGTC. Translated, it gives CASYDRAYYEQYV.

This rearrangement joins TRBV7-2 to TRBJ1-3; unclear D gene. Trimming took off 3 bases at V and 0 bases at J, with 6 bases between the two ends. From germline, CDR1 is SGHTA and CDR2 FQGNSA. The CDR3 is made up of 14 amino acids. The CDR3 loop is CASSFRSSGNTIYF. The CDR3 nucleotides are TGTGCCAGCAGCTTTCGGAGCTCTGGAAACACCATATATTTT.

The J gene is TRBJ1-2, the V gene TRBV7-2, with a possible D match to TRBD1 (5 bases). CDR3 length: 15 amino acids. With 3 bases removed from V and 2 bases from J, the gap between germline ends came to 13 bases. In germline, CDR1 is SGHTA, CDR2 FQGNSA. This CDR3 is CASSFSGAGNYGYTF. CDR3 nucleotide sequence: TGTGCCAGCAGCTTTTCTGGGGCCGGCAACTATGGCTACACCTTC.

The chain carries TRBV5-1 and TRBJ2-3; possible D gene TRBD2, 6 bases. Trimming left V 2 bases short and J 6 bases short, with 7 bases between. Germline CDR1 SGHRS, CDR2 YFSETQ. The length of the CDR3 is 12 residues. CDR3: CASSLRGDTQYF. CDR3 DNA: TGCGCCAGCAGCTTACGGGGGGATACGCAGTATTTT.

This clone has a single count. The rearrangement links TRBV5-4 to TRBJ2-5; 11 nucleotides line up with TRBD1. The CDR3 loop spans 14 amino acids. V shed 4 bases, J shed 5 bases, and the junction held 4 bases outside the gene matches. Germline V lookup: CDR1 SGHNT, CDR2 YYREEE (reference sequence). CDR3 DNA: TGTGCCAGCAGCGGACAGGGGGCTGGGGAGACCCAGTACTTC. The encoded protein is CASSGQGAGETQYF.

The chain employs TRBV23-1 and TRBJ2-5; 7 bases are a match to TRBD1. TRBV23-1 is filed as an ORF, its function uncertain. V was pared by 1 base and J by 4 bases, with 3 bases of the junction left unmatched. The CDR3 has 14 amino acids. CDR3 nucleotide sequence: TGCGCCAGCAGTCAATGGGACAGAGCAGAGACCCAGTACTTC. This translates into CASSQWDRAETQYF.

This clone has just a few counts. The chain uses TRBV4-1 and TRBJ2-2; D perhaps matches TRBD1 (6 bases). CDR3 size: 15 residues. In germline, CDR1 is MGHRA, CDR2 YSYEKL. The germline V and J ends were trimmed by 4 bases and 4 bases, with 13 bases remaining between them. The CDR3 DNA is TGCGCCAGCAGCCGGACAGCTGGATCCACCGGGGAGCTGTTTTTT. Translating gives CASSRTAGSTGELFF.